The T cell receptor beta chain described here comes from a study of technical replicates of blood from several donors. The CDR3 runs to 16 residues. Germline CDR1 is LNHDA and CDR2 is SQIVND (reference sequence). V lost 7 bases to trimming and J lost 4 bases; unmatched junction nucleotides: 10. The protocol was immunoSEQ multiplex PCR, while the TCRdb copy is restricted to in-frame clones and leaves out a portion. Of approximately 87,000 clones listed, about 95% are singletons. Source material: T cells isolated from PBMCs. The chain is built from TRBV19 and TRBJ2-2, with 9 bases fitting TRBD1. The sequence was collected from a human donor in good health. The CDR3 coding sequence is TGTGCCAGTAATTACAGGGGGCCCTCGCCCACCGGGGAGCTGTTTTTT. Protein product: CASNYRGPSPTGELFF.